The rows below give T cell receptor beta chains drawn from one sample of a study of naive and memory T cell subsets. TCRdb reprocessed the UMI-ligation and nested PCR reads with MiXCR, giving one entry per CDR3 protein. The sample contains under 150,000 distinct CDR3 sequences, about a sixth of which appear only once. Sequenced material: naive CD4+ T cells from blood. These receptors all stem from a human donor in good health. CDR3s include the opening cysteine and the closing phenylalanine or tryptophan. Fields, in order: J gene, clone size, V gene, CDR3 protein. Clone size appears in some rows only: once, few, many, or a class for an expanded clone.

j_gene: TRBJ2-1; abundance: few; v_gene: TRBV30; CDR3aa: CAWSLRAGTYNEQFF
j_gene: TRBJ2-3; abundance: many; v_gene: TRBV9; CDR3aa: CASSARTSGGTDTQYF
j_gene: TRBJ2-3; abundance: many; v_gene: TRBV20-1; CDR3aa: CSILRALRASTDTQYF
j_gene: TRBJ2-7; abundance: -; v_gene: TRBV10-3; CDR3aa: CAISESFEYEQYF
j_gene: TRBJ2-6; abundance: -; v_gene: TRBV6-5; CDR3aa: CASRTRNSGANVLTF
j_gene: TRBJ2-3; abundance: few; v_gene: TRBV20-1; CDR3aa: CSARWGTSTDTQYF
j_gene: TRBJ1-6; abundance: -; v_gene: TRBV27; CDR3aa: CASSYGQGYSPLHF
j_gene: TRBJ2-1; abundance: few; v_gene: TRBV5-1; CDR3aa: CASSPGPTSGRYNEQFF
j_gene: TRBJ2-7; abundance: once; v_gene: TRBV7-2; CDR3aa: CASSLFPVGYSYEQYF
j_gene: TRBJ1-1; abundance: -; v_gene: TRBV7-9; CDR3aa: CASSPRDRVTNTEAFF
j_gene: TRBJ2-5; abundance: many; v_gene: TRBV7-2; CDR3aa: CASIQGLVEETQYF
j_gene: TRBJ2-1; abundance: few; v_gene: TRBV20-1; CDR3aa: CSAGTSGSSIEQFF
j_gene: TRBJ1-3; abundance: -; v_gene: TRBV12-3/TRBV12-4; CDR3aa: CASNTGLIGNTIYF
j_gene: TRBJ2-7; abundance: -; v_gene: TRBV20-1; CDR3aa: CSARGGGGAVGEQYF
j_gene: TRBJ1-5; abundance: -; v_gene: TRBV6-2/TRBV6-3; CDR3aa: CASSYGGQPQHF
j_gene: TRBJ2-3; abundance: many; v_gene: TRBV5-4; CDR3aa: CASSLENEIGTDTQYF
j_gene: TRBJ1-4; abundance: -; v_gene: TRBV6-6; CDR3aa: CASSYVPATNEKLFF
j_gene: TRBJ2-2; abundance: few; v_gene: TRBV7-2; CDR3aa: CASTHVVAGELFF
j_gene: TRBJ2-1; abundance: once; v_gene: TRBV20-1; CDR3aa: CSARPLDRGSDNEQFF
j_gene: TRBJ2-7; abundance: many; v_gene: TRBV5-1; CDR3aa: CASSPGTSGYEQYF
j_gene: TRBJ1-2; abundance: -; v_gene: TRBV12-3/TRBV12-4; CDR3aa: CASSYRVGEGYTF
j_gene: TRBJ1-5; abundance: few; v_gene: TRBV12-3/TRBV12-4; CDR3aa: CASSLALDWRKGGSNQPQHF
j_gene: TRBJ1-6; abundance: -; v_gene: TRBV10-1; CDR3aa: CASSEPGSGSPLHF
j_gene: TRBJ2-6; abundance: -; v_gene: TRBV6-4; CDR3aa: CASSPRPGQLATGANVLTF
j_gene: TRBJ2-7; abundance: -; v_gene: TRBV7-2; CDR3aa: CASSTSLSYEQYF
j_gene: TRBJ2-7; abundance: few; v_gene: TRBV12-3/TRBV12-4; CDR3aa: CASSFVTSGRGEQYF
j_gene: TRBJ1-1; abundance: few; v_gene: TRBV12-3/TRBV12-4; CDR3aa: CASTPGGGRNTEAFF
j_gene: TRBJ1-5; abundance: few; v_gene: TRBV11-2; CDR3aa: CASGLQENQPQHF
j_gene: TRBJ1-1; abundance: -; v_gene: TRBV6-6; CDR3aa: CASSYQGGGEAFF
j_gene: TRBJ1-5; abundance: -; v_gene: TRBV11-2; CDR3aa: CASSKGTGGYNQPQHF
j_gene: TRBJ1-5; abundance: -; v_gene: TRBV3-1; CDR3aa: CASSPAGRSNQPQHF
j_gene: TRBJ2-7; abundance: -; v_gene: TRBV6-5; CDR3aa: CASSYSQAGPYEQYF
j_gene: TRBJ2-1; abundance: few; v_gene: TRBV20-1; CDR3aa: CSAIGLTVITYNEQFF
j_gene: TRBJ2-1; abundance: -; v_gene: TRBV7-2; CDR3aa: CASSLPKSYNEQFF
j_gene: TRBJ1-1; abundance: -; v_gene: TRBV7-9; CDR3aa: CASTPPGQGFEAFF
j_gene: TRBJ2-7; abundance: -; v_gene: TRBV15; CDR3aa: CATSRPSGAGLDEQYF
j_gene: TRBJ2-6; abundance: -; v_gene: TRBV10-3; CDR3aa: CAIRSFAGANVLTF
j_gene: TRBJ2-2; abundance: many; v_gene: TRBV6-5; CDR3aa: CASSYSGTGTGELFF
j_gene: TRBJ2-3; abundance: few; v_gene: TRBV21-1; CDR3aa: CASSLGERPGHITGDTQYF
j_gene: TRBJ2-7; abundance: few; v_gene: TRBV10-3; CDR3aa: CAITQYEEQYF
j_gene: TRBJ2-1; abundance: -; v_gene: TRBV5-5; CDR3aa: CASSPRANEQFF
j_gene: TRBJ2-7; abundance: few; v_gene: TRBV28; CDR3aa: CASRFSGSNQQYF
j_gene: TRBJ2-7; abundance: -; v_gene: TRBV5-1; CDR3aa: CASSLAVGGAAYEQYF
j_gene: TRBJ2-3; abundance: few; v_gene: TRBV7-2; CDR3aa: CASSRSGRRADTQYF
j_gene: TRBJ2-1; abundance: few; v_gene: TRBV20-1; CDR3aa: CSAREPWDRGLGSLGEQFF
j_gene: TRBJ2-2; abundance: -; v_gene: TRBV4-3; CDR3aa: CASSLGTPGSTGELFF
j_gene: TRBJ2-7; abundance: few; v_gene: TRBV6-1; CDR3aa: CASSEGWTSSYEQYF
j_gene: TRBJ2-6; abundance: -; v_gene: TRBV30; CDR3aa: CAGTGTGANVLTF
j_gene: TRBJ1-1; abundance: -; v_gene: TRBV2; CDR3aa: CASSREGEDTEAFF
j_gene: TRBJ2-7; abundance: few; v_gene: TRBV20-1; CDR3aa: CSAVLAVTYEQYF
j_gene: TRBJ1-1; abundance: few; v_gene: TRBV5-5; CDR3aa: CASSLAGQTPLF
j_gene: TRBJ2-1; abundance: few; v_gene: TRBV12-3/TRBV12-4; CDR3aa: CASSFANEQFF
j_gene: TRBJ2-7; abundance: many; v_gene: TRBV6-5; CDR3aa: CASSYQGTGGSYEQYF